The rows below give T cell receptor beta chains drawn from one sample of a study of blood T cell repertoires in COVID-19. Sequencing used immunoSEQ multiplex PCR; TCRdb keeps in-frame clones, though not all of them. The sample records about 140,000 clones, about 82% being singletons. The specimen was peripheral blood. The receptors originated from an elderly woman with active or convalescent COVID-19. CDR3s include the opening cysteine and the closing phenylalanine or tryptophan. Each record gives: V gene, D gene, clone size, J gene, CDR3 DNA, CDR3 protein. D genes are given only for firm matches. Clone sizes are given selectively: once, few, many, or a class where the clone is expanded.

>TRBV12-3/TRBV12-4|.|.|TRBJ1-3
TGTGCCAGCAGTCCGACAGCTGGAAACACCATATATTTT
CASSPTAGNTIYF
>TRBV5-6|.|.|TRBJ2-5
TGTGCCAGCAGCTCAACACGCGGAGGGAAAGGTCAAGAGACCCAGTACTTC
CASSSTRGGKGQETQYF
>TRBV27|TRBD1|once|TRBJ1-6
TGTGCCAGCAGTTATGACAGGGACACTTCACCCCTCCACTTT
CASSYDRDTSPLHF
>TRBV9|TRBD1|.|TRBJ1-2
TGTGCCAGCAGCGAAAGATCGACAGGGAACTATGGCTACACCTTC
CASSERSTGNYGYTF
>TRBV7-2|TRBD2|.|TRBJ2-7
TGTGCCAGCAGCGGACGGACTAGCGGGGGTTATGAGCAGTACTTC
CASSGRTSGGYEQYF
>TRBV18|.|.|TRBJ1-2
TGTGCCAGCTCACCGGGCCAGGGCTACACCTTC
CASSPGQGYTF
>TRBV6-5|TRBD1|.|TRBJ2-3
TGTGCCAGCAGCAGGACAGGGGTAGGAGATACGCAGTATTTT
CASSRTGVGDTQYF
>TRBV5-4|.|once|TRBJ2-2
TGTGCCAGCAGCCCCGGGGGTCGGAACACCGGGGAGCTGTTTTTT
CASSPGGRNTGELFF
>TRBV7-6|TRBD1|.|TRBJ1-1
TGTGCCAGCAGCGACACGGCCGGGACAGGGGTTAGGAACACTGAAGCTTTCTTT
CASSDTAGTGVRNTEAFF
>TRBV28|.|.|TRBJ2-6
TGTGCCAGCAGCCTACAGGGCCTGGGCTCTGGGGCCAACGTCCTGACTTTC
CASSLQGLGSGANVLTF
>TRBV10-3|.|.|TRBJ2-7
TGTGCCATCAGTGAGAGAGGGGGGGACGAGCAGTACTTC
CAISERGGDEQYF
>TRBV2|TRBD2|.|TRBJ2-7
TGTGCCAGCAGTGCCCCTGCGGGGGGAGCCTACGAGCAGTACTTC
CASSAPAGGAYEQYF
>TRBV12-5|.|.|TRBJ1-1
TGTGCTAGCCAGATTTCAGGTGGGAACACTGAAGCTTTCTTT
CASQISGGNTEAFF
>TRBV28|.|.|TRBJ1-5
TGTGCCAGCAGCCTGACTCAGAATCAGCCCCAGCATTTT
CASSLTQNQPQHF
>TRBV20-1|TRBD1|.|TRBJ2-3
TGCAGTGCTAGTAATCGACAGGGACGCACAGATACGCAGTATTTT
CSASNRQGRTDTQYF
>TRBV5-1|TRBD1|.|TRBJ1-1
TGCGCCAGCAGCTCACGACAGGGGGCGTTGAACACTGAAGCTTTCTTT
CASSSRQGALNTEAFF
>TRBV19|TRBD1|.|TRBJ1-6
TGTGCCAGTAGTATGCCAGGGGGTAGTTTTTCACCCCTCCACTTT
CASSMPGGSFSPLHF
>TRBV5-1|TRBD2|.|TRBJ2-7
TGCGCCAGCAGCAAAGGACTAGCGGGGGACTCCTACGAGCAGTACTTC
CASSKGLAGDSYEQYF
>TRBV18|TRBD1|.|TRBJ1-1
TGTGCCAGCTCACCAGGACAGGGAAACACTGAAGCTTTCTTT
CASSPGQGNTEAFF
>TRBV7-2|.|.|TRBJ1-1
TGTGCCAGCAGCTTATCTTTGAACACTGAAGCTTTCTTT
CASSLSLNTEAFF
>TRBV5-6|TRBD1|.|TRBJ2-1
TGTGCCAGCAGCTCGATGGACAGGGTCAGTTACAATGAGCAGTTCTTC
CASSSMDRVSYNEQFF
>TRBV5-6|TRBD2|.|TRBJ2-7
TGTGCCAGCAGCTTGCCGGCTAGCGGGGGCCCTAGCTCCTACGAGCAGTACTTC
CASSLPASGGPSSYEQYF
>TRBV7-2|.|.|TRBJ1-2
TGTGCCAGCAGCTACCGACAGGCCCGGGGCTACACCTTC
CASSYRQARGYTF
>TRBV27|.|.|TRBJ1-1
TGTGCCAGCACCCCCGGGGGGCAGCGGACTGAAGCTTTCTTT
CASTPGGQRTEAFF